This record concerns one T cell receptor (beta chain) sequence. As yet, its antigen is unknown. These data belong to a study of T cells in Graves' hyperthyroidism and ophthalmopathy. Study conclusions and caveats: A 13 V-J signature model discriminated ophthalmopathy versus stable hyperthyroidism. Ophthalmopathy was model-predicted a median about 6 months pre-onset. The majority of expanded thyroid clonotypes above 0.001 also appeared in blood.

CDR3 length: 16 residues. CDR1 is SGHAT, CDR2 FQNNGV, per germline. V was cut by 1 base and J by 6 bases, with 16 bases left in between. Amplified regions were TCR beta CDR3 sequences from RNA transcripts. The HTBI primer set was used in a first-round RT-PCR of the TCR CDR3. TCRdb ran MiXCR on the multiplex PCR reads and lists one entry per CDR3 protein. Of around 580,000 distinct CDR3 sequences listed, under 60% were seen once; the top ten hold about 8.3%. Pregnant or lactating patients were excluded, as were those with uncontrolled infection or other autoimmune disease. Source material: peripheral blood or thyroid tissue (not recorded which). The chain couples TRBV11-2 to TRBJ1-3; D might be TRBD1 (5 bases). This sequence originates from a woman between 18 and 29 years old with Graves' hyperthyroidism. CDR3 amino acids: CASSLVSGDVENTIYF. Written as DNA, the CDR3 is TGTGCCAGCAGCTTAGTTAGCGGGGACGTGGAAAACACCATATATTTT.